This T cell receptor beta chain was found in a study of cytomegalovirus exposure and HLA in healthy donors. Whole-study results and caveats: Testing in vitro showed a few CMV-associated chains specific for CMV antigens.

A word on this clone: What it binds is unknown.

Clones were sequenced by immunoSEQ multiplex PCR, and TCRdb holds only the in-frame ones, with some missing. The sample includes more than 60,000 clones, roughly 95% of them seen just once. Trimming pared 3 bases from V and 0 bases from J, leaving 12 bases between. The CDR3 has 15 residues. J is TRBJ2-7 and V is TRBV23-1, with D unresolved. TRBV23-1 qualifies as an ORF whose function is uncertain. The sequenced sample consisted of PBMCs. The clonotype was recovered from a woman aged 18-29 years in good health and CMV-seropositive. The CDR3 DNA reads as TGCGCCAGCAGTCAGTCATCGAGGAGCTCCTACGAGCAGTACTTC. Protein product: CASSQSSRSSYEQYF.